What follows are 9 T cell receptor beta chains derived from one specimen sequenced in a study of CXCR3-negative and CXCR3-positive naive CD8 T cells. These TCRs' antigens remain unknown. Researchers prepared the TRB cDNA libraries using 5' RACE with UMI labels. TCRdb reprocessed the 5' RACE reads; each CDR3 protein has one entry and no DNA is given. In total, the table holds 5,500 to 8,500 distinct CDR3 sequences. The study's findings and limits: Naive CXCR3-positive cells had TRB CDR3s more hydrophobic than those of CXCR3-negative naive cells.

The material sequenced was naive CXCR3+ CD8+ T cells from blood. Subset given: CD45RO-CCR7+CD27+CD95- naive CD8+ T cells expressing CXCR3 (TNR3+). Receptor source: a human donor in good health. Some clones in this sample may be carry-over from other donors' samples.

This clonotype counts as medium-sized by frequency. CDR3 amino acids: CASSFSGAPGELFF. The gene calls are TRBV7-6 and TRBJ2-2; TCRdb selects TRBD2, and the lack of DNA leaves this call unchecked. From germline, CDR1 is SGHVS and CDR2 FNYEAQ. The CDR3 contains 14 residues.

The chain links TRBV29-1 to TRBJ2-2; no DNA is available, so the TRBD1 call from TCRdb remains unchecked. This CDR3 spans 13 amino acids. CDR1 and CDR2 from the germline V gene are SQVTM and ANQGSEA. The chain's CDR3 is CSVDDRGTGELFF.

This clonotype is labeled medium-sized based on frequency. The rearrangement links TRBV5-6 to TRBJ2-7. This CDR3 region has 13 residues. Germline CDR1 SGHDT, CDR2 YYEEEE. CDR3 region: CASSLRNPYEQYF.

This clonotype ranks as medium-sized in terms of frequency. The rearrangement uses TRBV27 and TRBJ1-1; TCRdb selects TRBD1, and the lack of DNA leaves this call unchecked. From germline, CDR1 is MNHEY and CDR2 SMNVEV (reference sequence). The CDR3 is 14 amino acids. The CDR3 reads CASSLVQGNTEAFF.

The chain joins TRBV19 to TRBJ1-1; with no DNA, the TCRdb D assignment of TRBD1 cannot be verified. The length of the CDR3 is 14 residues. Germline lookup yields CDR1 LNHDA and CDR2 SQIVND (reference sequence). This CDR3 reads CASSNRGDNTEAFF. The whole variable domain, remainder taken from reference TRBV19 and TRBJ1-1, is DGGITQSPKYLFRKEGQNVTLSCEQNLNHDAMYWYRQDPGQGLRLIYYSQIVNDFQKGDIAEGYSVSREKKESFPLTVTSAQKNPTAFYLCASSNRGDNTEAFFGQGTRLTVV.

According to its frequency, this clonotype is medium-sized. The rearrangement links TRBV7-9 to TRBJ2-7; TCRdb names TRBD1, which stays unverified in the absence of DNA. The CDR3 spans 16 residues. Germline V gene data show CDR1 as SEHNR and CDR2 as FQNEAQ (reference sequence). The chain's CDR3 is CASSLWLGQGAYEQYF.

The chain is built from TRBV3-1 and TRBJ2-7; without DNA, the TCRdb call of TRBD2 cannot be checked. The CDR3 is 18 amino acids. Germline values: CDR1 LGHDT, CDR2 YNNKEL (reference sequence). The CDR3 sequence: CASSQGALETAGDPEQYF.

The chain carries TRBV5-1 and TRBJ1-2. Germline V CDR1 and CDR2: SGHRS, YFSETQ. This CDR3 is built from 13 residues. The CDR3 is CASSMVAGNGYTF.

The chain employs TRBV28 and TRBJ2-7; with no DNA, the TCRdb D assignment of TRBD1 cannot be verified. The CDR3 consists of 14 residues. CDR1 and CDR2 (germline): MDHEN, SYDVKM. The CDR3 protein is CASSTQGLYYEQYF.